The clone carrying this T cell receptor (beta chain) showed up just once. Data came from immunoSEQ multiplex PCR; TCRdb stores just in-frame clones and leaves some out. The data contain 170,000 or so clones, more than 65% of them singletons. This entry belongs to a study of cytomegalovirus exposure and HLA in healthy donors. This clonotype was sampled from a woman aged 18-30 years in good health and CMV-seropositive. The material sequenced was PBMCs.

CDR3: CASSQVAGQNYEQYF. CDR3 coding DNA: TGTGCCAGCAGCCAAGTCGCTGGACAGAACTACGAGCAGTACTTC. The chain uses TRBV4-2 and TRBJ2-7; weak D call: TRBD1 (6 bases). V was pared by 1 base and J by 3 bases, with 13 bases between. Germline loops: CDR1 LGHNA, CDR2 YNFKEQ. The length of the CDR3 is 15 residues.